This TCR beta chain was captured by sequencing in a study of human T cells and chemical hapten exposure. As for the study in general: Alopecia areata, totalis or universalis affected patients, mainly female. Slight volume differences across pooled libraries mainly accounted for varying per-sample TCR yields.

The CDR3 length is 13 residues. The germline V gene has CDR1 SSHAT and CDR2 FNYEAQ (reference sequence). This sample's time point: patch test 1, 2 weeks after DPC sensitization. Treatment in this sample: therapeutic diphenylcyclopropenone sensitization with weekly scalp DPC. Blood sampling preceded each patch test application. Each CDR3 protein gets one entry after TCRdb re-called the RACE reads with MiXCR. The sample includes about 99,000 distinct CDR3 sequences, 9.5% to 15% seen only once; the top ten take 2.1%. This clonotype was recorded a few times. Its antigen is still unknown. One end of the junction does not line up with germline, which may come from a read error. Study findings and constraints: DPC sensitization left the count of TCRs above 1 in 1000 unchanged.

Sample: whole blood, taken in connection with sensitization to the hapten diphenylcyclopropenone (DPC). This chain links TRBV7-7 with TRBJ2-5; no clear D. This clonotype was sampled from a woman aged 40-49 years with alopecia areata. Some clones in this sample may be carry-over from other donors' samples. CDR3 DNA: TGTGCTAGCAGCCCTGTAGCCCAAGAGACCCAGTACTTC. It translates to CASSPVAQETQYF.